This record covers a single T cell receptor (beta chain). PCR amplification relied on 60 Vbeta primers (plus 13 Jbeta primers). Measured with immunoSEQ multiplex PCR; TCRdb has only the in-frame clones, and not every one. Counted here are 150,000 to 200,000 clones, about 86% occurring once; the ten biggest clones make up 1.5% to 2%. The length of the CDR3 is 15 residues. CDR1 and CDR2 from the germline V gene are MNHEY and SMNVEV (reference sequence). V was shortened by 0 bases and J by 4 bases, with 12 bases between the two germline ends. These data originate in a study of cytomegalovirus exposure and HLA in healthy donors.

The V and J genes are TRBV27 and TRBJ1-2, with D possibly TRBD1 on 5 matching bases. This TCR was sampled from a young woman in good health and CMV-seronegative. Sequencing was carried out using PBMCs. The CDR3 region has the DNA TGTGCCAGCAGTTTATCGGGACCGGGAGTCTATGGCTACACCTTC. It translates to CASSLSGPGVYGYTF.